The entry below gives a single TCR beta chain sequence along with its context. The antigen is undetermined. Scientists ran DNA taken from cultured CD4+ T cells through the Oncomine TCR Beta short-read assay for sequencing. Scientists extracted genomic DNA from CD4+ T cells grown in culture. TCRdb re-called the PCR reads with MiXCR, one entry per CDR3 protein. The table has around 20,000 distinct CDR3 sequences, around 50% seen once. This sample stems from a study of vaccination and CD4 T cells after COVID-19. On the study more broadly: Overlapping spike peptides of SARS-CoV-2, HCoV-NL63, HCoV-OC43 and HCoV-229E stimulated the cells.

CDR3 length: 12 residues. Germline CDR1 and CDR2: SGHTA and FQGNSA. V was shortened by 5 bases and J by 3 bases, with 7 bases between the two germline ends. Treatment noted: approximately 9-day PBMC culture with coronavirus spike peptide pools or control peptides (ViraFEST assay). TCR sequencing followed the expansion of antigen-specific T cells with peptide pools in ViraFEST. Isolation of CD4+ T cells by negative selection took place after around eleven days of culture. This receptor was identified in a human donor who had recovered from COVID-19. V is TRBV7-2 and J is TRBJ1-1, with D unclear. The source material was CD4+ T cells from blood, cultured in vitro. The CDR3 is CASSPSYTEAFF. CDR3 in DNA: TGTGCCAGCAGCCCATCCTACACTGAAGCTTTCTTT.